Given below is one TCR beta chain in context. No antigen is known for it. The sample is drawn from a study of CD8 T cells in Susac syndrome. Findings of the study overall: Individuals included in the TCR sequencing and HLA analysis were acknowledged by the study to be relatively few in number.

Random hexamers were used to reverse transcribe an amount of about 0.45 to 1 ug RNA. The TCR beta CDR3 was amplified by immunoSEQ multiplex PCR across 54 Vbeta, 13 Jbeta. TCRdb re-called the immunoSEQ multiplex PCR reads through MiXCR, storing one row per CDR3 protein. The sample gives roughly 110,000 distinct CDR3 sequences, approximately 95% of which show up once; roughly 0.43% is in the top ten. The CDR3 contains 19 residues. Trimming stripped 0 bases from V and 0 bases from J, with 18 bases between. Looked up from germline, CDR1 is LNHDA and CDR2 is SQIVND (reference sequence). The sequence derives from a human donor with Susac syndrome. The sample taken for sequencing was CD8+ T cells from PBMCs. The gene calls are TRBV19 and TRBJ2-1; D unclear. This CDR3 reads CASSIDLEPRGGSYNEQFF. The DNA for the CDR3 is TGTGCCAGTAGTATAGATCTAGAACCGCGAGGTGGCTCCTACAATGAGCAGTTCTTC.